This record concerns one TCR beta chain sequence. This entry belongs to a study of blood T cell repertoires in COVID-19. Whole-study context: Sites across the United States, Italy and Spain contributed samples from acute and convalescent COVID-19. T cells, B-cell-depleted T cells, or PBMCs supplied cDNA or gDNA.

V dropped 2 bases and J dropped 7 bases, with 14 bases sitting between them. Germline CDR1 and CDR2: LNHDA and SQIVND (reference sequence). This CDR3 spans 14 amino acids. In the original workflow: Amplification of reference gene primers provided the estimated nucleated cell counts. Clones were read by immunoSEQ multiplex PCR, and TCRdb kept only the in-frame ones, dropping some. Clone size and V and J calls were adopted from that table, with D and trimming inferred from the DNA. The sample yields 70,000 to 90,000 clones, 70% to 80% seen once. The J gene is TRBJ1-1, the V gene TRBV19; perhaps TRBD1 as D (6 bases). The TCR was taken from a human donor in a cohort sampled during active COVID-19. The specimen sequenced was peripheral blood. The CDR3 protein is CASSISYPQGEAFF. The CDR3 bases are TGTGCCAGTAGTATATCGTATCCACAGGGTGAAGCTTTCTTT.